These 21 T cell receptor beta chains share one sample of origin, sequenced in a study of CD8 T cells in ankylosing spondylitis. TCRdb re-derived calls from the 5' RACE reads in MiXCR, one entry per CDR3 protein. The table records about 160,000 distinct CDR3 sequences, approximately 20% of them present only once. The sample consisted of blood, either unsorted or a sorted T cell fraction (not recorded which). These receptors were obtained from a male donor with ankylosing spondylitis or in good health (not recorded which).

The J gene is TRBJ2-7, the V gene TRBV6-1, with TRBD1 matching 8 bases. From germline, CDR1 is MNHNS and CDR2 SASEGT. This CDR3 comprises 14 residues. With V trimmed by 2 bases and J by 5 bases, 5 bases remained unmatched. Written as DNA, the CDR3 is TGTGCCAGCAGTGAACAGGGGGCGTATGACGAGCAGTACTTC. It codes for CASSEQGAYDEQYF.

This clonotype turned up a few times. V and J are TRBV12-3 or TRBV12-4 and TRBJ2-1, with TRBD2 identical over 11 bases. The V segment lost 6 bases and the J segment 8 bases; nucleotides outside the gene matches: 9. This CDR3 contains 15 residues. The DNA of the CDR3 is TGTGCCAGCAGCCTTAGCGGGAGGGTAACCGATGAGCAGTTCTTC. This codes for CASSLSGRVTDEQFF.

The V and J genes are TRBV25-1 and TRBJ2-1; D remains unclear. The V and J ends lost 1 base and 9 bases respectively, with 7 bases between them. The CDR3 extends over 12 amino acids. Germline V gene lookup returns CDR1 MGHDK and CDR2 SYGVNS. CDR3 amino acids: CASSEFVGEQFF. CDR3 DNA: TGTGCCAGCAGTGAATTCGTAGGTGAGCAGTTCTTC.

This clonotype was seen a handful of times. This chain uses TRBV4-1 with TRBJ2-1, with TRBD2 as a possible D gene (5 bases). CDR1 MGHRA and CDR2 YSYEKL come from the germline V gene. The CDR3 length is 16 residues. V lost 1 base and J lost 6, with 16 bases in between. This CDR3 reads CASSQGNEGLANEQFF. The CDR3 DNA reads as TGCGCCAGCAGCCAAGGTAATGAGGGCCTAGCCAATGAGCAGTTCTTC.

V usage is TRBV9 and J usage is TRBJ1-5; 8 bases are shared with TRBD1. The CDR3 spans 13 residues. Per the germline V gene, CDR1 is SGDLS and CDR2 is YYNGEE. Trimming at V came to 3 bases and at J to 6 bases, leaving 2 bases not matched to a gene. CDR3 protein: CASSAGGGQPQHF. CDR3 in DNA: TGTGCCAGCAGCGCAGGGGGCGGTCAGCCCCAGCATTTT. The full variable domain, completed using reference TRBV9 and TRBJ1-5, is DSGVTQTPKHLITATGQRVTLRCSPRSGDLSVYWYQQSLDQGLQFLIQYYNGEERAKGNILERFSAQQFPDLHSELNLSSLELGDSALYFCASSAGGGQPQHFGDGTRLSIL.

V is TRBV20-1 and J is TRBJ1-4; D call uncertain. Germline V gene lookup returns CDR1 DFQATT and CDR2 SNEGSKA (reference sequence). The CDR3 has 13 amino acids. CDR3 coding DNA: TGCAGCGCCCCCTCCAGTCGCAATGAAAAACTGTTTTTT. The encoded protein is CSAPSSRNEKLFF.

V and J are TRBV18 and TRBJ2-7; D perhaps matches TRBD1 (5 bases). CDR1 and CDR2 (germline): KGHSH, LQKENI. The CDR3 sequence is 12 residues long. Trimming pared 2 bases from V and 5 bases from J, leaving 7 bases between. CDR3 bases: TGTGCCAGCTCACCAGGGGCCCACGAGCAGTACTTC. This gives the protein CASSPGAHEQYF.

This clonotype has ten or more counts. This chain uses TRBV5-1 with TRBJ2-3; D remains unclear. The CDR3 is made up of 12 amino acids. V was clipped by 0 bases and J by 4 bases, with 3 bases between them. The germline V gene encodes CDR1 SGHRS and CDR2 YFSETQ. CDR3 sequence (DNA): TGCGCCAGCAGCTTGGAATCAGATACGCAGTATTTT. This gives the protein CASSLESDTQYF.

This chain joins TRBV29-1 and TRBJ2-5; D is ambiguous. The length of the CDR3 is 14 residues. The V end lost 0 bases, the J end lost 1 base, and 9 bases lay between the germline ends. In germline, CDR1 is SQVTM, CDR2 ANQGSEA. This CDR3 reads CSVEESVIQETQYF. In nucleotides, the CDR3 is TGCAGCGTTGAAGAGTCGGTGATCCAAGAGACCCAGTACTTC.

This clonotype was recorded many times. V usage is TRBV2 and J usage is TRBJ1-1; possibly TRBD1 for D (6 bases). The CDR3 extends over 13 amino acids. Germline values: CDR1 SNHLY, CDR2 FYNNEI. Trimming pared 2 bases from V and 6 bases from J, leaving 10 bases between. The CDR3 reads CASSEMPGAEAFF. In DNA form, the CDR3 reads TGTGCCAGCAGTGAAATGCCAGGGGCTGAAGCTTTCTTT.

The V call is TRBV20-1, the J call TRBJ1-5; D is undetermined. V was pared by 0 bases and J by 6 bases, with 15 bases between. The CDR3 consists of 15 residues. Germline V CDR1 and CDR2: DFQATT, SNEGSKA (reference sequence). The CDR3 DNA is TGCAGTGCTAGAGATCGGCGATCAGATGGTCAGCCCCAGCATTTT. Encoded protein: CSARDRRSDGQPQHF.

This clonotype was seen many times. The chain recombines TRBV15 with TRBJ2-5; D is undetermined. V shed 5 bases and J shed 1 base, with 23 bases lying between them. This CDR3 contains 18 residues. Germline-derived CDR1 and CDR2 are LNHNV and YYDKDF (reference sequence). As DNA, the CDR3 is TGTGCCACCAGCTCTTACCCCGAATGGGCGGATTCCCAAGAGACCCAGTACTTC. This codes for CATSSYPEWADSQETQYF. Filled out from reference TRBV15 and TRBJ2-5, the complete variable domain reads DAMVIQNPRYQVTQFGKPVTLSCSQTLNHNVMYWYQQKSSQAPKLLFHYYDKDFNNEADTPDNFQSRRPNTSFCFLDIRSPGLGDTAMYLCATSSYPEWADSQETQYFGPGTRLLVL.

This clonotype was picked up many times. The rearrangement joins TRBV29-1 to TRBJ2-1; TRBD2 aligns across 7 bases. Trimming at V came to 6 bases and at J to 6 bases, leaving 17 bases not matched to a gene. CDR1 is SQVTM and CDR2 is ANQGSEA in the germline V gene. There are 16 residues in the CDR3. The CDR3 nucleotides read TGCAGCGTCCTTCCCTATTTGGGAGGGATGGGCAATGAGCAGTTCTTC. It specifies CSVLPYLGGMGNEQFF.

This clonotype was counted at least ten times. The chain carries TRBV7-8 and TRBJ2-7; 12 bases match TRBD2. The V segment lost 5 bases and the J segment 5 bases; nucleotides outside the gene matches: 4. This CDR3 contains 14 residues. Germline CDR1 SGHVS, CDR2 FQNEAQ. The CDR3 DNA follows: TGTGCCAGCAGCAAAGGACTAGCGGGGAACGAGCAGTACTTC. Encoded protein: CASSKGLAGNEQYF.

This clonotype has a count of ten or more. The CDR3 nucleotides read TGCAGTGCTAGAGATCTCCTCGGCCGCGATTTTCACACCGGGGAGCTGTTTTTT. Translated: CSARDLLGRDFHTGELFF. J is TRBJ2-2 and V is TRBV20-1; the D is unclear. This CDR3 comprises 18 residues. V lost 0 bases and J 3 bases, leaving 20 bases between the germline ends. Germline V gene data show CDR1 as DFQATT and CDR2 as SNEGSKA (reference sequence).

This clonotype turned up a few times. The chain carries TRBV6-2 or TRBV6-3 and TRBJ2-1, with 14 nucleotides matching TRBD2. The CDR3 is made up of 19 amino acids. The J segment lost 3 bases and the V segment lost 3 bases, leaving 10 bases of the junction unmatched. From germline, CDR1 is MNHEY and CDR2 SVGEGT. As DNA, the CDR3 is TGTGCCAGCAGTTATATCGGGACTAGCGGGAGTCTCTTCTACAATGAGCAGTTCTTC. Protein product: CASSYIGTSGSLFYNEQFF.

The chain recombines TRBV29-1 with TRBJ2-3; possibly TRBD1 or TRBD2 for D (5 bases each). The length of the CDR3 is 15 residues. Germline V gene data show CDR1 as SQVTM and CDR2 as ANQGSEA. Trimming stripped 6 bases from V and 3 bases from J, with 19 bases between. This CDR3 is CSVCRDRFETDTQYF. The DNA for the CDR3 is TGCAGCGTGTGCCGGGACCGGTTCGAAACAGATACGCAGTATTTT.

This clonotype has just a few counts. The chain joins TRBV7-2 to TRBJ2-1; 8 positions agree with TRBD2. CDR1 is SGHTA and CDR2 is FQGNSA in the germline V gene. The CDR3 consists of 11 residues. After removal of 4 bases from V and 16 bases from J, the junction contained 6 bases not matched to a gene. The CDR3 loop is CASSSYGLAFF. The CDR3 coding sequence is TGTGCCAGCAGCTCATACGGACTAGCCTTCTTC.

This clonotype was counted many times. V usage is TRBV6-5 and J usage is TRBJ2-1; D remains ambiguous. The germline V gene has CDR1 MNHEY and CDR2 SVGAGI. The CDR3 covers 11 residues. V lost 5 bases, J lost 5 bases, and 4 bases lay in between. The CDR3 here is CASSEHNEQFF. In nucleotides, the CDR3 is TGTGCCAGCAGTGAACACAATGAGCAGTTCTTC.

This clonotype was detected once. A much larger clone lies one base from this, so it may be a read error. This chain connects TRBV4-1 to TRBJ2-7; 10 bases map to TRBD2. Germline V gene sequence: CDR1 MGHRA, CDR2 YSYEKL. The CDR3 length is 15 residues. CDR3 coding DNA: TGCGCCAGCAGCCCGGGACTAGCGAATTACTACGCGCAGTACTTC. This translates into CASSPGLANYYAQYF.

Many counts were recorded for this clonotype. The chain joins TRBV4-2 to TRBJ2-3, with a possible D match to TRBD1 (6 bases). The CDR3 contains 14 residues. The germline gives CDR1 LGHNA, CDR2 YNFKEQ. Trimming removed 0 bases from V and 2 bases from J, with 6 bases in between. The CDR3 spells CASSQEGATDTQYF. CDR3 DNA sequence: TGTGCCAGCAGCCAAGAGGGGGCCACAGATACGCAGTATTTT.